The 5 T cell receptor beta chains reported below all come from one sample, sequenced in a study of T-cell memory formation after mild COVID-19. TCRdb used MiXCR to reprocess the 5' RACE reads, holding one entry per CDR3 protein. The sample carries about 110,000 distinct CDR3 sequences, over 15% recorded once. The specimen sequenced was PBMCs or a T cell subset sorted from them (not recorded which). Source of these receptors: an adult woman who had mild COVID-19 (a few samples of this study predate the infection). Cell type and time point are not known.

This clonotype has only a few counts. The V and J genes are TRBV7-2 and TRBJ2-5; 12 positions agree with TRBD2. Germline-derived CDR1 and CDR2 are SGHTA and FQGNSA. V lost 5 bases, J lost 5 bases, and 6 bases stayed unmatched. This CDR3 region has 15 residues. For the CDR3, the DNA is TGTGCCAGCAGCCCGACTAGCGGGAGCGGGGAGACCCAGTACTTC. It yields the protein CASSPTSGSGETQYF.

This clonotype appeared a few times. The chain uses TRBV5-1 and TRBJ1-1; perhaps TRBD1 as D (5 bases). Germline loops: CDR1 SGHRS, CDR2 YFSETQ. CDR3 length equals 16 residues. V was trimmed by 2 bases and J by 1 base, leaving 15 bases between them. CDR3 in DNA: TGCGCCAGCAGCTTATCCCCAGGCGGGGGGAACACTGAAGCTTTCTTT. Amino acid sequence: CASSLSPGGGNTEAFF. The full variable domain, its missing parts supplied by reference TRBV5-1 and TRBJ1-1, is KAGVTQTPRYLIKTRGQQVTLSCSPISGHRSVSWYQQTPGQGLQFLFEYFSETQRNKGNFPGRFSGRQFSNSRSEMNVSTLELGDSALYLCASSLSPGGGNTEAFFGQGTRLTVV.

This clonotype has a handful of counts. V is TRBV4-1 and J is TRBJ2-7; the match to TRBD1 covers 9 bases. The CDR3 spans 15 residues. V gave up 4 bases and J gave up 3 bases; unmatched junction bases: 7. The germline V gene has CDR1 MGHRA and CDR2 YSYEKL. CDR3 protein: CASSLSRTGDYEQYF. CDR3 nucleotides: TGCGCCAGCAGCCTCTCTCGGACAGGGGACTACGAGCAGTACTTC.

J is TRBJ2-3 and V is TRBV29-1, with TRBD2 identical over 9 bases. The length of the CDR3 is 15 residues. Losses at the gene ends were 4 bases for V and 0 bases for J; bases not matched to a gene: 5. Germline V lookup: CDR1 SQVTM, CDR2 ANQGSEA. Here the CDR3 DNA reads TGCAGCGTTGTTCCGACTAGCGGAAGCACAGATACGCAGTATTTT. As protein: CSVVPTSGSTDTQYF.

This clonotype has more than one count but fewer than ten. The CDR3 protein is CASSLQAGLAGAYEQYF. In DNA form, the CDR3 reads TGTGCCAGCAGCCTCCAGGCTGGACTAGCGGGAGCGTACGAGCAGTACTTC. The chain couples TRBV4-2 to TRBJ2-7, with 13 bases aligning to TRBD2. This CDR3 is built from 17 residues. The germline V gene has CDR1 LGHNA and CDR2 YNFKEQ. Losses at the gene ends were 4 bases for V and 4 bases for J; bases not matched to a gene: 10.